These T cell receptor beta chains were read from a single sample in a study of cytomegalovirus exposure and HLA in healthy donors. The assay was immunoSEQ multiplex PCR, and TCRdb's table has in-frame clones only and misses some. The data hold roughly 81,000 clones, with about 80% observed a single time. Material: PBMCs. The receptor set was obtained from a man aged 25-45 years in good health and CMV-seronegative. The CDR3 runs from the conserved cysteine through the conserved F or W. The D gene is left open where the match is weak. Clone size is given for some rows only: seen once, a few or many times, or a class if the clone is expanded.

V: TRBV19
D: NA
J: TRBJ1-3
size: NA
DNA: TGTGCCAGTAGTATCCGACTCTCTGGAAACACCATATATTTT
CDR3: CASSIRLSGNTIYF

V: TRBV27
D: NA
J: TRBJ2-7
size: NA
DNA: TGTGCCAGCAGTTTAATAGCGAGTGCCTACGAGCAGTACTTC
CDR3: CASSLIASAYEQYF

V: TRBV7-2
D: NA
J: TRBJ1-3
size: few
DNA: TGTGCCAGCAGCTCCTTCTCTGGAAACACCATATATTTT
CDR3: CASSSFSGNTIYF

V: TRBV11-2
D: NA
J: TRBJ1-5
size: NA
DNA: TGTGCCAGCAGCTTAGGCGTGACAAGCAATCAGCCCCAGCATTTT
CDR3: CASSLGVTSNQPQHF

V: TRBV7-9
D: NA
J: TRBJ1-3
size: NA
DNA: TGTGCCAGCAGCTTCGGATCGACAGCAAACACCATATATTTT
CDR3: CASSFGSTANTIYF

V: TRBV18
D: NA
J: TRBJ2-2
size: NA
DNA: TGTGCCAGCTCACTCGGACAGCGGAACACCGGGGAGCTGTTTTTT
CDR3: CASSLGQRNTGELFF

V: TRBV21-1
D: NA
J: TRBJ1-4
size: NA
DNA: TGTGCCAGCAGCAAACCTGTCGGGGGACTCTATGAAAAACTGTTTTTT
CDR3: CASSKPVGGLYEKLFF

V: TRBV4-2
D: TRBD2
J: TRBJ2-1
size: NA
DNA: TGTGCCAGCTCACAAGAAGGGACTAGCTCCTACAATGAGCAGTTCTTC
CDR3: CASSQEGTSSYNEQFF

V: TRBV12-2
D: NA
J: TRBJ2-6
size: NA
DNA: TGTGCAAGTCGCAACGGACCTGGGACAGGGAAAACTAAACTTTCTGGGGCCAACGTCCTGACTTTC
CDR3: CASRNGPGTGKTKLSGANVLTF

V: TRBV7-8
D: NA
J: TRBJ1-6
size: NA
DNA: TGTGCCAGCAGCTTGGCGGCGGGGCAAAGTTCACCCCTCCACTTT
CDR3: CASSLAAGQSSPLHF